The 20 T cell receptor beta chains in this list originate from one sample, sequenced in a study of cytomegalovirus exposure and HLA in healthy donors. Researchers ran the PCR with 60 Vbeta and 13 Jbeta primers. Profiling relied on immunoSEQ multiplex PCR, and the TCRdb table lists in-frame clones only, not all of them. The profile shows over 150,000 clones, around four fifths of them singletons. Sequencing was carried out using PBMCs. Receptor source: a woman aged 45 to 65 in good health and CMV-seronegative.

The sample holds a few counts of this clone. V usage is TRBV2 and J usage is TRBJ1-4, with D unresolved. Germline lookup yields CDR1 SNHLY and CDR2 FYNNEI. This CDR3 region has 15 residues. The V end was cut by 7 bases, the J end by 0 bases, with 12 bases between. CDR3 DNA sequence: TGTGCCAGCACTCGACGCGGAGCAACTAATGAAAAACTGTTTTTT. Protein: CASTRRGATNEKLFF.

J is TRBJ2-5 and V is TRBV10-3, with a tentative D call TRBD2 (5 bases). The J call is uncertain, as TRBJ2-7 better fits the DNA end. Germline-derived CDR1 and CDR2 are ENHRY and SYGVKD. The CDR3 loop spans 13 amino acids. The CDR3 sequence is CAISDLTGYEQYF. CDR3 nucleotides: TGTGCCATCAGTGATTTGACGGGATACGAGCAGTACTTC.

The CDR3 here is CASSQLLRVRTTNEKLFF. As DNA, the CDR3 is TGTGCCAGCAGCCAGTTACTGAGGGTTAGAACAACTAATGAAAAACTGTTTTTT. This chain uses TRBV14 with TRBJ1-4; no clear D. The CDR3 is made up of 18 amino acids. CDR1 and CDR2 from the germline V gene are SGHDN and FVKESK. Deletions cut 3 bases from V and 0 bases from J, with 17 bases between.

The CDR3 is CASSQGQGHDGSYEQYF. The CDR3 bases are TGTGCCAGCAGCCAAGGTCAGGGGCATGATGGCTCCTACGAGCAGTACTTC. The gene calls are TRBV14 and TRBJ2-7; D possibly corresponds to TRBD1 (6 bases). CDR3 length equals 17 residues. V lost 1 base and J 0 bases, leaving 16 bases between the germline ends. Germline loops: CDR1 SGHDN, CDR2 FVKESK.

This chain joins TRBV28 and TRBJ2-3, with 8 bases lining up with TRBD2. V was clipped by 7 bases and J by 0 bases; unmatched bases: 9. The germline gives CDR1 MDHEN, CDR2 SYDVKM. This CDR3 has 16 residues. CDR3 protein: CASNRGGGPSTDTQYF. The DNA for the CDR3 is TGTGCCAGCAACCGGGGCGGGGGGCCTAGCACAGATACGCAGTATTTT. Full variable domain (outside the CDR3, taken from reference TRBV28 and TRBJ2-3): DVKVTQSSRYLVKRTGEKVFLECVQDMDHENMFWYRQDPGLGLRLIYFSYDVKMKEKGDIPEGYSVSREKKERFSLILESASTNQTSMYLCASNRGGGPSTDTQYFGPGTRLTVL.

The chain links TRBV30 to TRBJ2-7, with TRBD1 matching over 9 bases. The CDR3 extends over 15 amino acids. Per germline, CDR1 GTSNPN and CDR2 SVGIG (reference sequence). V was pared by 3 bases and J by 3 bases, with 9 bases of the junction left unmatched. CDR3 protein: CAWRSPGQGYYEQYF. The CDR3 bases are TGTGCCTGGAGATCCCCGGGACAGGGATACTACGAGCAGTACTTC.

The rearrangement uses TRBV2 and TRBJ2-2; TRBD1 might be the D (6 bases). The V gene lost 6 bases and the J gene lost 4 bases, with 15 bases spanning the gap. Germline assignment: CDR1 SNHLY and CDR2 FYNNEI. The CDR3 length is 15 residues. Here the CDR3 DNA reads TGTGCCAGCAGGGAATACAGGGTCGGCACCGGGGAGCTGTTTTTT. This gives the protein CASREYRVGTGELFF.

The chain is built from TRBV6-5 and TRBJ2-7; 7 bases align to TRBD2. Germline V CDR1 and CDR2: MNHEY, SVGAGI. V trimming: 6 bases; J trimming: 0 bases; junction bases outside the gene matches: 2. The CDR3 is 13 amino acids. The CDR3 sequence is CASRREISYEQYF. In nucleotides, the CDR3 is TGTGCCAGCAGGCGGGAGATCTCCTACGAGCAGTACTTC.

The V and J genes are TRBV6-1 and TRBJ1-5; D possibly corresponds to TRBD1 (6 bases). There are 13 residues in the CDR3. CDR1 and CDR2 from the germline V gene are MNHNS and SASEGT. Trimming cost V 7 bases and J 7 bases, with 14 bases left between them. CDR3 DNA: TGTGCCAGCAACTTATCAGGGGAACAGCCCCAGCATTTT. Its protein is CASNLSGEQPQHF.

The V call is TRBV28, the J call TRBJ1-4; 9 bases line up with TRBD1. This CDR3 has 12 amino acids. J gave up 13 bases and V 5 bases, and 5 bases lay outside the gene matches. CDR1 and CDR2 (germline): MDHEN, SYDVKM. The CDR3 loop is CASSRTGGPLFF. The CDR3 DNA follows: TGTGCCAGCAGTCGAACAGGGGGCCCACTGTTTTTT.

This clone has a single count. V usage is TRBV6-5 and J usage is TRBJ1-2; the D is unclear. The V end was cut by 6 bases, the J end by 2 bases, with 10 bases between. This CDR3 region has 13 residues. Per germline, CDR1 MNHEY and CDR2 SVGAGI. CDR3 loop: CASRTGRNYGYTF. In DNA, the CDR3 is TGTGCCAGCAGAACGGGGAGGAACTATGGCTACACCTTC.

This chain uses TRBV7-6 with TRBJ2-2; D unclear. V lost 3 bases and J lost 9, with 14 bases in between. CDR1 is SGHVS and CDR2 is FNYEAQ in the germline V gene. The CDR3 runs to 14 residues. Written as DNA, the CDR3 is TGTGCCAGCAGCTTCATCGGGTTAGGAAGGGAGCTGTTTTTT. Amino acids: CASSFIGLGRELFF.

The gene calls are TRBV6-5 and TRBJ2-7; TRBD2 matches at 9 bases. Germline trimming cut 6 bases from V and 3 bases from J; bases unmatched to any gene: 9. CDR1 MNHEY and CDR2 SVGAGI come from the germline V gene. This CDR3 is 15 amino acids long. CDR3 bases: TGTGCCAGCAGCCGCTACTTTAGCGGGAGCTACGAGCAGTACTTC. It specifies CASSRYFSGSYEQYF.

DNA for the CDR3: TGTGCCAGCAGCTTAAGCGGAACCACAGCCTACGAGCAGTACTTC. It is translated as CASSLSGTTAYEQYF. The chain joins TRBV7-2 to TRBJ2-7; D is possibly TRBD2 (5 bases). Trimming left V 2 bases short and J 2 bases short, with 13 bases between. CDR3 length: 15 amino acids. Germline lookup yields CDR1 SGHTA and CDR2 FQGNSA.

The rearrangement joins TRBV9 to TRBJ1-1; 7 bases are a match to TRBD1. V dropped 3 bases and J dropped 7; count of bases not matched to a gene: 12. The CDR3 has 15 residues. CDR1 SGDLS and CDR2 YYNGEE come from the germline V gene. The CDR3 region has the DNA TGTGCCAGCAGCGCCCCCGGGGACAGAGAAAATGAAGCTTTCTTT. The encoded protein is CASSAPGDRENEAFF.

The chain carries TRBV27 and TRBJ2-6, with no clear D. CDR1 MNHEY and CDR2 SMNVEV come from the germline V gene (reference sequence). The CDR3 length is 18 residues. V was pared by 3 bases and J by 0 bases, with 15 bases between. The CDR3 here is CASSFTWWASSGANVLTF. The DNA for the CDR3 is TGTGCCAGCAGTTTCACATGGTGGGCGAGCTCTGGGGCCAACGTCCTGACTTTC.

The V and J genes are TRBV5-4 and TRBJ1-4; 7 positions match TRBD1. Germline V CDR1 and CDR2: SGHNT, YYREEE (reference sequence). This CDR3 has 14 residues. V lost 0 bases and J lost 11; bases outside the gene matches: 7. The CDR3 DNA sequence: TGTGCCAGCAGCTTGGCCGGGACAGTGCAGAAACTGTTTTTT. It codes for CASSLAGTVQKLFF. Drawing the rest from reference TRBV5-4 and TRBJ1-4, the complete variable domain is ETGVTQSPTHLIKTRGQQVTLRCSSQSGHNTVSWYQQALGQGPQFIFQYYREEENGRGNFPPRFSGLQFPNYSSELNVNALELDDSALYLCASSLAGTVQKLFFGSGTQLSVL.

As regards this clone: Compared with germline, one end of the junction differs, possibly owing to a read error. This chain connects TRBV18 to TRBJ2-2; TRBD2 matches 8 bases. The CDR3 runs 15 residues. Germline CDR1 reads KGHSH; CDR2 reads LQKENI. In DNA, the CDR3 is TGTGCCAGCTCGCCACTAGCGGATAACACCGGGGAGCTGTTTTTT. As protein: CASSPLADNTGELFF.

This clone was seen a single time. The DNA for the CDR3 is TGTGCCAGTAGTCCGGGGACAGGAACCTACGAGCAGTACTTC. Its translation: CASSPGTGTYEQYF. This chain links TRBV19 with TRBJ2-7, with TRBD1 matching over 8 bases. This CDR3 is 14 amino acids long. The trim removed 5 bases at V and 2 bases at J, leaving 5 bases unmatched. Germline V lookup: CDR1 LNHDA, CDR2 SQIVND (reference sequence).

This clone was counted a few times. The CDR3 region is CASSLLVGGGSSYEQYF. CDR3 DNA sequence: TGTGCCAGCAGCCTCTTAGTTGGGGGCGGGAGTAGCTACGAGCAGTACTTC. J is TRBJ2-7 and V is TRBV7-8, with D maybe TRBD2 (7 bases). The germline V gene encodes CDR1 SGHVS and CDR2 FQNEAQ. V was trimmed by 5 bases and J by 3 bases, leaving 23 bases between them. The CDR3 extends over 17 amino acids.